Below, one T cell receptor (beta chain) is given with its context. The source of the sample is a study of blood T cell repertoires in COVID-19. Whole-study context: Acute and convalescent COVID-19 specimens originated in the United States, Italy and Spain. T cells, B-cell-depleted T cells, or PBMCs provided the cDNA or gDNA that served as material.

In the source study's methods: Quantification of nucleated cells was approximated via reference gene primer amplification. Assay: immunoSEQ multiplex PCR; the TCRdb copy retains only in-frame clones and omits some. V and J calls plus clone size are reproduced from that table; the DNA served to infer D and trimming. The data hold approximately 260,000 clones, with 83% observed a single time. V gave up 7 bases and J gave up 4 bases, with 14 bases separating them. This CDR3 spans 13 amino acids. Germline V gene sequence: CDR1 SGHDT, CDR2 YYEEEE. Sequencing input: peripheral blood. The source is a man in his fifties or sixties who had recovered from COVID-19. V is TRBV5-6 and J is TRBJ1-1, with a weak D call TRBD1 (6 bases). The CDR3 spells CASRGRGATEAFF. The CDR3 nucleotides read TGTGCCAGCCGCGGCCGGGGGGCCACTGAAGCTTTCTTT.